This T cell receptor beta chain was identified in a study of Ad26.COV2.S vaccination and SARS-CoV-2 variants. Study-level background: The COV1001 Ad26.COV2.S trial arm included the donor. Donor got 5x10^10 or 1x10^11 viral particles of Ad26.COV2.S.

Trimming at V came to 4 bases and at J to 3 bases, leaving 7 bases not matched to a gene. The CDR3 has 15 residues. Germline assignment: CDR1 SGHRS and CDR2 YFSETQ. The treatment was: 15 to 20 received Ad26.COV2.S at low or high dose, single or two shots; about 5 received placebo; per-sample allocation not given. All samples were drawn on day 63, counting from the first vaccine or placebo injection. Clones were read by immunoSEQ multiplex PCR, and TCRdb kept only the in-frame ones, dropping some. Of 250,000 to 300,000 clones in the sample, approximately 87% were seen once. Study-wide results and limits: Reported findings describe substantial breadth in spike-specific CD8+ and CD4+ T cell responses following vaccination.

To note about this clone: Its antigen is unknown.

The source is a person between 18 and 59 years old who received the Ad26.COV2.S COVID-19 vaccine or a placebo. The rearrangement uses TRBV5-1 and TRBJ2-5; TRBD2 matches at 9 bases. Sequenced here: peripheral blood, sampled in a trial of Ad26.COV2.S vaccine versus placebo. This CDR3 reads CASSPGTSREETQYF. The CDR3 DNA is TGCGCCAGCAGCCCGGGGACTAGCCGAGAAGAGACCCAGTACTTC.